Each of the 13 T cell receptor beta chains below was sequenced from the same sample in a study of T cells after yellow fever vaccination. One entry per CDR3 protein, called by TCRdb with MiXCR from the 5' RACE reads. The data contain 550,000 to 750,000 distinct CDR3 sequences, 13% of them singletons. The sequencing here drew on PBMCs, taken on the day of the yellow fever booster vaccination. Receptors were obtained from a man aged 30-40 years who received the YFV17D yellow fever vaccine.

This clonotype occurred a few times. DNA for the CDR3: TGTGCCAGCAGTCCCCCCGACAGGGCGGGAACCGGGGAGCTGTTTTTT. As protein: CASSPPDRAGTGELFF. The chain combines TRBV25-1 with TRBJ2-2, with a tentative D call TRBD1 (7 bases). Per the germline V gene, CDR1 is MGHDK and CDR2 is SYGVNS. Trimming shortened V by 5 bases and J by 5 bases, and 18 bases separated the two germline ends. CDR3 length: 16 amino acids.

This clonotype has only a few counts. The chain combines TRBV27 with TRBJ1-5, with 8 bases matching TRBD1. CDR3 length equals 14 residues. Germline V gives CDR1 MNHEY, CDR2 SMNVEV (reference sequence). V was clipped by 6 bases and J by 4 bases; unmatched bases: 5. This chain's CDR3 is CASSDRGGNQPQHF. CDR3 DNA: TGTGCCAGCAGCGACAGGGGTGGAAATCAGCCCCAGCATTTT.

This clonotype was counted between two and nine times. V is TRBV12-3 or TRBV12-4 and J is TRBJ2-1; maybe TRBD2 (5 bases). There are 15 residues in the CDR3. V shed 6 bases and J shed 0 bases, with 12 bases lying between them. CDR3 nucleotide sequence: TGTGCCAGCAGCGGAGGAGAAAGCTCCTACAATGAGCAGTTCTTC. As protein: CASSGGESSYNEQFF.

This clonotype was seen a few times. The rearrangement links TRBV20-1 to TRBJ1-5, with a possible D match to TRBD1 (5 bases). The CDR3 has 13 residues. V lost 6 bases and J 11 bases, leaving 20 bases between the germline ends. The V gene's germline CDR1 is DFQATT and CDR2 SNEGSKA (reference sequence). The CDR3 coding sequence is TGCAGTGCCAGGGCCGAGGTCCGCGGGACCCAGCATTTT. This sequence encodes CSARAEVRGTQHF.

This clonotype has more than one count but fewer than ten. This chain joins TRBV10-3 and TRBJ2-6; 9 bases agree with TRBD2. Germline V lookup: CDR1 ENHRY, CDR2 SYGVKD. The ends lost 0 bases at V and 0 bases at J; junction bases unmatched: 3. The CDR3 length is 18 residues. The CDR3 sequence is CAISESAGGSSGANVLTF. CDR3 nucleotide sequence: TGTGCCATCAGTGAGTCGGCGGGAGGGAGCTCTGGGGCCAACGTCCTGACTTTC.

V gene TRBV18 combines with J gene TRBJ2-1; 10 nucleotides align to TRBD2. V shed 3 bases and J 3 bases; nucleotides not matched to a gene: 2. Germline values: CDR1 KGHSH, CDR2 LQKENI. The CDR3 loop spans 15 amino acids. The CDR3, as DNA: TGTGCCAGCTCACCTAGCGGGAGGCTCTACAATGAGCAGTTCTTC. Translation gives CASSPSGRLYNEQFF.

The CDR3 nucleotides read TGTGCCAGCAGCTTTTTGGATAGCAATCAGCCCCAGCATTTT. Translated, it gives CASSFLDSNQPQHF. The chain uses TRBV5-6 and TRBJ1-5; no definite D call. Germline V gene data show CDR1 as SGHDT and CDR2 as YYEEEE. There are 14 residues in the CDR3. The V gene lost 2 bases and the J gene lost 0 bases, with 6 bases spanning the gap. The variable domain in full, completed from reference TRBV5-6 and TRBJ1-5, reads DAGVTQSPTHLIKTRGQQVTLRCSPKSGHDTVSWYQQALGQGPQFIFQYYEEEERQRGNFPDRFSGHQFPNYSSELNVNALLLGDSALYLCASSFLDSNQPQHFGDGTRLSIL.

The V gene is TRBV5-1, the J gene TRBJ2-7; 7 bases are a match to TRBD2. The CDR3 is 14 amino acids. V shed 4 bases and J 5 bases; nucleotides not matched to a gene: 9. Germline V gene lookup returns CDR1 SGHRS and CDR2 YFSETQ. DNA for the CDR3: TGCGCCAGCAGCATCGGACTAGGGTCCGACGAGCAGTACTTC. Encoded protein: CASSIGLGSDEQYF.

This clonotype occurred a few times. The rearrangement uses TRBV11-2 and TRBJ2-1; D remains unclear. Germline CDR1 and CDR2: SGHAT and FQNNGV. Trimming took 3 bases from V and 7 from J, leaving 10 bases between them. The CDR3 covers 13 residues. CDR3 sequence (DNA): TGTGCCAGCAGCTTGGAACGGAGTAATGAGCAGTTCTTC. As protein: CASSLERSNEQFF. The full variable domain, in which reference TRBV11-2 and TRBJ2-1 provide the parts outside the CDR3, is EAGVAQSPRYKIIEKRQSVAFWCNPISGHATLYWYQQILGQGPKLLIQFQNNGVVDDSQLPKDRFSAERLKGVDSTLKIQPAKLEDSAVYLCASSLERSNEQFFGPGTRLTVL.

The J gene is TRBJ2-7, the V gene TRBV7-6; a weak D match, TRBD2 (5 bases). The CDR3 consists of 16 residues. V was clipped by 5 bases and J by 7 bases, with 24 bases between them. In germline, CDR1 is SGHVS, CDR2 FNYEAQ. DNA of the CDR3: TGTGCCAGCAGCCTGGCCCCCACTGGAAACCCGGGGGAGCAGTACTTC. Protein product: CASSLAPTGNPGEQYF.

The chain is built from TRBV20-1 and TRBJ1-5, with TRBD1 as a possible D gene (5 bases). V was cut by 0 bases and J by 4 bases, with 13 bases left in between. In germline, CDR1 is DFQATT, CDR2 SNEGSKA (reference sequence). This CDR3 comprises 15 residues. CDR3 coding DNA: TGCAGTGCTAGAGATTGGGGCTCGGGGAATCAGCCCCAGCATTTT. Translating it yields CSARDWGSGNQPQHF.

The chain links TRBV6-5 to TRBJ2-3; D could derive from TRBD1 or TRBD2 (5 bases each). The CDR3 covers 15 residues. CDR1 MNHEY and CDR2 SVGAGI come from the germline V gene. Trimming removed 4 bases from V and 6 bases from J, with 17 bases in between. The CDR3 loop reads CASSFPGTSRDTQYF. As DNA, the CDR3 is TGTGCCAGCAGTTTTCCAGGGACGAGTAGGGATACGCAGTATTTT.

The V gene is TRBV29-1, the J gene TRBJ2-7; D ambiguous. Trimming shortened V by 6 bases and J by 2 bases, and 14 bases separated the two germline ends. CDR3 length equals 13 residues. CDR1 is SQVTM and CDR2 is ANQGSEA in the germline V gene. CDR3 protein: CSVDKNPPYEQYF. CDR3 DNA sequence: TGCAGCGTAGATAAGAACCCACCCTACGAGCAGTACTTC.